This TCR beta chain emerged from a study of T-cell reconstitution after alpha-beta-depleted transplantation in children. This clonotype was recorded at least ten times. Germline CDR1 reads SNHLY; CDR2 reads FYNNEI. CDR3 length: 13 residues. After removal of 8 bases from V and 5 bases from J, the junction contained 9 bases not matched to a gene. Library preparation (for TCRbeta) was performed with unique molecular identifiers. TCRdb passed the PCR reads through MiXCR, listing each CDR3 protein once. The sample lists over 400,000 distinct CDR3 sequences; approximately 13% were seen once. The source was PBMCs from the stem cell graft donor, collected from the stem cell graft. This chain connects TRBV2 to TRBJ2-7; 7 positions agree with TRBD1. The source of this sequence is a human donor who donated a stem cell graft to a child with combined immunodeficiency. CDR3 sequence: CASRPGQSHEQYF. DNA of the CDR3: TGTGCCAGCCGCCCGGGACAGTCGCACGAGCAGTACTTC.